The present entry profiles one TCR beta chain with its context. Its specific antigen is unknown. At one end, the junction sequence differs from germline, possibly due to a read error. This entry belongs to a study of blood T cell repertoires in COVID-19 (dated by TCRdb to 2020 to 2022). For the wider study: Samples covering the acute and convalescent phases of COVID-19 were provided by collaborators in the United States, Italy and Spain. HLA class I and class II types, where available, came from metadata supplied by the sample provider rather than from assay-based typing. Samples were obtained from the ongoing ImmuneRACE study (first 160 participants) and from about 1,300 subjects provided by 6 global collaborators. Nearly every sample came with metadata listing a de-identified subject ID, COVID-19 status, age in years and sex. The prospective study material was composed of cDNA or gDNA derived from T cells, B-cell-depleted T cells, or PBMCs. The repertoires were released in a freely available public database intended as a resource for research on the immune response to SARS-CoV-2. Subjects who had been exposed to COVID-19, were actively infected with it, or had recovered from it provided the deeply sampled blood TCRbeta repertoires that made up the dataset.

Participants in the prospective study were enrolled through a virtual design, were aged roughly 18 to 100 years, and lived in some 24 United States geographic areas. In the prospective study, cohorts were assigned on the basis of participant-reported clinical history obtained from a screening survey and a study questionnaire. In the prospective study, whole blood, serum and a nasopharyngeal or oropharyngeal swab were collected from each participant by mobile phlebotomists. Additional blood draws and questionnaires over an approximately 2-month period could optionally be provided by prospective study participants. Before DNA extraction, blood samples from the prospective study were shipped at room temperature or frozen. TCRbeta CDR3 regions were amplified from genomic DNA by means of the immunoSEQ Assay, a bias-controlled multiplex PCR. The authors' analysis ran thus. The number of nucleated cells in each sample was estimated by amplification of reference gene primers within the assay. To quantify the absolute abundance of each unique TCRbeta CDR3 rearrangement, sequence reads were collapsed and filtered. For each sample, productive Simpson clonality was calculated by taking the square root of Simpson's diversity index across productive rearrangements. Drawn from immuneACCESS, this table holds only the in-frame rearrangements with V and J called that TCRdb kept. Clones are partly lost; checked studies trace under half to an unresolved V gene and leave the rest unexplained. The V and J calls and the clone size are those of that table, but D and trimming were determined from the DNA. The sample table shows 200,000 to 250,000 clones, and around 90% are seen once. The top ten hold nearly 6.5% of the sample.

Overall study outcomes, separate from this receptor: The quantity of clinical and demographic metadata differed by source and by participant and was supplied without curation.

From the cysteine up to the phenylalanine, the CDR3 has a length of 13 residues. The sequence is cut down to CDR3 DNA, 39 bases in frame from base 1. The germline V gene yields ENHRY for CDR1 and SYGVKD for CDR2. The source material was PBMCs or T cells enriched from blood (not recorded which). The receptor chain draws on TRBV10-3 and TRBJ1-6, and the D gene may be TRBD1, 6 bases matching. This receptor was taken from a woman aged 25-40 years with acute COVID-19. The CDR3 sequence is CAITETGDSPLHF. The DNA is TGTGCCATCACTGAGACAGGAGATTCACCCCTCCACTTT.